A single sample is the source of the 15 T cell receptor beta chains below, sequenced in a study of blood T cell repertoires in COVID-19. Clones were read by immunoSEQ multiplex PCR, and TCRdb kept only the in-frame ones, dropping some. The sample includes fewer than 250,000 clones, about 88% of them seen just once. The sample consisted of peripheral blood. The receptors here all came from a man aged 35-49 years with acute or convalescent COVID-19.

This chain uses TRBV15 with TRBJ2-7; D perhaps matches TRBD2 (6 bases). Germline V lookup: CDR1 LNHNV, CDR2 YYDKDF (reference sequence). This CDR3 has 15 residues. V was shortened by 2 bases and J by 2 bases, with 13 bases between the two germline ends. DNA for the CDR3: TGTGCCACCAGCAGACCGGGGGTCCCAGCCTACGAGCAGTACTTC. This codes for CATSRPGVPAYEQYF.

The rearrangement links TRBV5-1 to TRBJ2-1, with 8 bases identical to TRBD1. Germline CDR1 and CDR2: SGHRS and YFSETQ. This CDR3 has 14 amino acids. Germline trimming cut 4 bases from V and 12 bases from J; bases unmatched to any gene: 12. The CDR3 protein is CASSTALPGTGQFF. The CDR3 DNA sequence: TGCGCCAGCAGCACCGCCCTGCCCGGGACAGGGCAGTTCTTC.

In this sample, this clone turned up once. The V and J genes are TRBV27 and TRBJ1-2; 8 nucleotides match TRBD1. In germline, CDR1 is MNHEY, CDR2 SMNVEV (reference sequence). The CDR3 runs to 14 residues. Unmatched junction bases numbered 8, after V lost 8 bases and J lost 3 bases. Here the CDR3 DNA reads TGTGCCAGCGGGTCCTCGGGACAGGACTATGGCTACACCTTC. Translating gives CASGSSGQDYGYTF.

This clone was detected a few times. The rearrangement links TRBV3-1 (or the pseudogene TRBV3-2) to TRBJ1-1; D is perhaps TRBD1 (6 bases). Germline V gene data show CDR1 as LGHDT and CDR2 as YNNKEL (reference sequence). Trimming pared 4 bases from V and 10 bases from J, leaving 19 bases between. The CDR3 extends over 14 amino acids. The CDR3, as DNA: TGTGCCAGCAGCCCTACGGGAGGGGGACACGGAGCTTTCTTT. It codes for CASSPTGGGHGAFF.

The gene calls are TRBV30 and TRBJ2-7, with TRBD2 matching over 13 bases. The CDR3 length is 14 residues. V lost 4 bases to trimming and J lost 1 base; unmatched junction nucleotides: 1. Germline V gene sequence: CDR1 GTSNPN, CDR2 SVGIG (reference sequence). The CDR3 region is CAWTGLAGSYEQYF. CDR3 in DNA: TGTGCCTGGACGGGACTAGCGGGATCCTACGAGCAGTACTTC.

The J gene is TRBJ1-1, the V gene TRBV18; D unclear. V lost 6 bases and J 1 base, leaving 6 bases between the germline ends. From germline, CDR1 is KGHSH and CDR2 LQKENI. The CDR3 has 12 amino acids. CDR3 loop: CASSESNTEAFF. The CDR3 nucleotides are TGTGCCAGCTCCGAGTCGAACACTGAAGCTTTCTTT.

The genes are TRBV7-8 and TRBJ1-5; 8 positions match TRBD1. The CDR3 spans 15 residues. Per germline, CDR1 SGHVS and CDR2 FQNEAQ. Germline trimming cut 5 bases from V and 2 bases from J; bases unmatched to any gene: 5. In DNA, the CDR3 is TGTGCCAGCAGCCTCAGGGGGCCGGGCAATCAGCCCCAGCATTTT. Translating gives CASSLRGPGNQPQHF.

The chain has TRBV27 and TRBJ2-1, with 7 bases identical to TRBD2. The CDR3 is made up of 15 amino acids. CDR1 and CDR2 from the germline V gene are MNHEY and SMNVEV (reference sequence). The trim removed 3 bases at V and 0 bases at J, leaving 2 bases unmatched. The CDR3, as DNA: TGTGCCAGCAGTTTTGGCGGGAGCTCCTACAATGAGCAGTTCTTC. This codes for CASSFGGSSYNEQFF.

The chain is built from TRBV5-1 and TRBJ1-4, with TRBD1 matching over 8 bases. The CDR3 runs to 17 residues. Germline loops: CDR1 SGHRS, CDR2 YFSETQ. V lost 4 bases to trimming and J lost 1 base; unmatched junction nucleotides: 9. The CDR3 spells CASSTGTGVGTNEKLFF. CDR3 in DNA: TGCGCCAGCAGCACCGGGACAGGTGTGGGAACTAATGAAAAACTGTTTTTT.

The chain has TRBV7-2 and TRBJ1-3; TRBD1 matches at 7 bases. This CDR3 comprises 17 residues. CDR1 and CDR2 from the germline V gene are SGHTA and FQGNSA. The ends lost 2 bases at V and 0 bases at J; junction bases unmatched: 7. The CDR3 sequence: CASSLWDSASSGNTIYF. The CDR3 DNA sequence: TGTGCCAGCAGCTTATGGGACAGCGCTAGCTCTGGAAACACCATATATTTT.

This clone appeared once. V and J are TRBV13 and TRBJ2-1; 7 nucleotides agree with TRBD1. The CDR3 loop spans 16 amino acids. Germline lookup yields CDR1 PRHDT and CDR2 FYEKMQ (reference sequence). V lost 5 bases, J lost 0 bases, and 7 bases stayed unmatched. CDR3 DNA sequence: TGTGCCAGCAGCCGCAACAGGGGTAGCTCCTACAATGAGCAGTTCTTC. Residues: CASSRNRGSSYNEQFF.

This clone was seen more than once but under ten times. Written as DNA, the CDR3 is TGTGCCAGCAGCCCCAGGCAAACCTATAATTCACCCCTCCACTTT. Translated, it gives CASSPRQTYNSPLHF. The rearrangement joins TRBV9 to TRBJ1-6; D is undetermined. The CDR3 has 15 amino acids. The V end lost 4 bases, the J end lost 2 bases, and 10 bases lay between the germline ends. CDR1 and CDR2 from the germline V gene are SGDLS and YYNGEE.

The chain carries TRBV6-1 and TRBJ1-4; tentative D call: TRBD1 (6 bases). V was clipped by 0 bases and J by 7 bases, with 18 bases between them. Germline V lookup: CDR1 MNHNS, CDR2 SASEGT. CDR3 length equals 17 residues. Here the CDR3 reads CASSEAGLGAVGEKLFF. The CDR3 nucleotides read TGTGCCAGCAGTGAAGCGGGGTTGGGGGCGGTCGGTGAAAAACTGTTTTTT.

This clone was picked up a small number of times. The DNA for the CDR3 is TGTGCCATCAGTGAGTTAGCGGGAGGGTTTTACAATGAGCAGTTCTTC. Its translation: CAISELAGGFYNEQFF. The J gene is TRBJ2-1, the V gene TRBV10-3; 11 bases line up with TRBD2. The CDR3 consists of 16 residues. V was clipped by 1 base and J by 4 bases; unmatched bases: 3. The germline V gene has CDR1 ENHRY and CDR2 SYGVKD.

CDR3 in amino acids: CASSLVASGSGTDTQYF. CDR3 DNA sequence: TGTGCCAGCAGCTTAGTGGCTAGCGGGAGCGGCACAGATACGCAGTATTTT. The rearrangement links TRBV7-9 to TRBJ2-3; 10 positions agree with TRBD2. There are 17 residues in the CDR3. Germline lookup yields CDR1 SEHNR and CDR2 FQNEAQ (reference sequence). Losses at the gene ends were 1 base for V and 1 base for J; bases not matched to a gene: 5.